The 8 T cell receptor beta chains presented below share a single source sample, sequenced in a study of T cells in women clearing cervical HPV infection. Libraries were prepared by immunoSEQ multiplex PCR; TCRdb keeps only in-frame clonotypes and omits some of them. The repertoire table contains tens of thousands of clones. Specimen: blood buffy coat. Receptor source: a woman aged 18-70 years with a cervical HPV16 infection that either progressed to CIN3+ or cleared (not recorded which).

Concerning this clone: The read finishes 3 residues shy of the CDR3 end, and the germline J gene is used to complete it. The chain links TRBV20-1 to TRBJ1-4; D unresolved. Trimming took 1 base from V and 1 from J, leaving 10 bases between them. The CDR3 has 15 amino acids. Germline V gene sequence: CDR1 DFQATT, CDR2 SNEGSKA (reference sequence). The sequenced CDR3 bases are TGCAGTGCTAGAGGGGCGGGTGGAACTAATGAAAAA. It is translated as CSARGAGGTNEK. The complete CDR3 sequence is CSARGAGGTNEKLFF.

As for this clone: From the germline J gene comes the end of the CDR3, since the read stops 3 residues before it. This sequence joins TRBV3-1 (or the pseudogene TRBV3-2) and TRBJ2-3; the match to TRBD2 covers 11 bases. This CDR3 has 15 amino acids. V lost 6 bases, J lost 6 bases, and 8 bases stayed unmatched. Germline CDR1 LGHDT, CDR2 YNNKEL (reference sequence). The CDR3: CASSPLAGGLDTQYF. The CDR3 DNA, read in part, is TGTGCCAGCAGTCCATTAGCGGGGGGGCTTGATACG.

Points on this clone: The CDR3 end is not reached by the read, which stops 3 residues before it; the germline J gene fills it in. This chain connects TRBV2 to TRBJ1-1, with TRBD1 identical over 9 bases. The CDR3 has 15 residues. Germline V gene data show CDR1 as SNHLY and CDR2 as FYNNEI. V was pared by 4 bases and J by 1 base, with 4 bases of the junction left unmatched. Here the CDR3 reads CASSVTGQGNTEAFF. Incomplete CDR3 DNA: TGTGCCAGCAGTGTGACGGGACAGGGGAACACTGAA.

In regard to this clone: With the read ending 3 residues before the CDR3 end, the germline J gene is used to fill in that end. The chain combines TRBV20-1 with TRBJ2-2; 9 bases agree with TRBD2. The CDR3 length is 14 residues. CDR1 is DFQATT and CDR2 is SNEGSKA in the germline V gene (reference sequence). The V segment lost 5 bases and the J segment 7 bases; nucleotides outside the gene matches: 8. The CDR3 is CSALTGGGDGELFF. The part of the CDR3 DNA that was read is TGCAGTGCTCTCACTGGCGGGGGGGACGGGGAG.

In regard to this clone: The read stops 3 residues short of the end of the CDR3; the missing end is completed from the germline J gene. The genes are TRBV5-4 and TRBJ2-1; possibly TRBD1 for D (6 bases). The CDR3 sequence is 13 residues long. Germline V CDR1 and CDR2: SGHNT, YYREEE (reference sequence). V was shortened by 1 base and J by 9 bases, with 11 bases between the two germline ends. This CDR3 reads CASSLPGAGEQFF. The CDR3 DNA, read in part, is TGTGCCAGCAGCTTGCCAGGGGCGGGTGAG.

This CDR3 reads CASSRTDGGSTDTQYF. The sequenced CDR3 bases are TGTGCCAGCAGTAGAACGGACGGCGGGAGCACAGATACG. The V and J genes are TRBV27 and TRBJ2-3, with D possibly TRBD2 on 5 matching bases. The DNA ends 3 residues before the CDR3 does, and the rest of the CDR3 is filled in from the germline J gene. V was pared by 5 bases and J by 0 bases, with 15 bases between. CDR3 length equals 16 residues. CDR1 MNHEY and CDR2 SMNVEV come from the germline V gene (reference sequence).

For this clone: The DNA ends 3 residues before the CDR3 does, and the rest of the CDR3 is filled in from the germline J gene. The chain couples TRBV3-1 (or the pseudogene TRBV3-2) to TRBJ2-3, with 7 bases that match TRBD2. The J segment lost 4 bases and the V segment lost 4 bases, leaving 8 bases of the junction unmatched. Per germline, CDR1 LGHDT and CDR2 YNNKEL (reference sequence). This CDR3 has 15 residues. Here the CDR3 reads CASSPSGGRADTQYF. CDR3 DNA, as far as it was read: TGTGCCAGCAGCCCCTCGGGGGGACGCGCAGATACG.

Concerning this clone: The observed sequence ends 3 residues before the CDR3 terminus, with the missing tail filled in from the germline J gene. This chain uses TRBV20-1 with TRBJ2-3, with a possible D match to TRBD2 (6 bases). V was cut by 6 bases and J by 2 bases, with 24 bases left in between. Germline V gives CDR1 DFQATT, CDR2 SNEGSKA (reference sequence). The CDR3 length is 17 residues. The part of the CDR3 DNA that was read is TGCAGTGCAGTAGGGTTTTTATCGGGACTCCACACAGATACG. Translation: CSAVGFLSGLHTDT. The CDR3, in full, reads CSAVGFLSGLHTDTQYF.